This record looks at one T cell receptor beta chain sequence and its context. Its antigen is still unknown. The CDR3 is 14 residues long. Looked up from germline, CDR1 is SGHDN and CDR2 is FVKESK. V lost 2 bases to trimming and J lost 7 bases, with 14 bases between them. Standard classification criteria confirmed type 1 or type 2 diabetes in all patients. The sample is drawn from a study of type 1 and type 2 diabetes patients. Regarding the study as a whole: Age and gender were not matched between study groups.

Amplification started from genomic DNA. The TCR beta CDR3 region was amplified using 30 forward and 13 reverse primers. TCRdb redid the calling of the multiplex PCR reads with MiXCR, one entry per CDR3 protein. Of a few hundred thousand distinct CDR3 sequences listed, more than 40% are singletons. The sequenced sample consisted of peripheral blood mononuclear cells (PBMCs). The clonotype comes from a young man with type 2 diabetes. The gene calls are TRBV14 and TRBJ1-2, with D maybe TRBD1 (6 bases). CDR3 DNA: TGTGCCAGCAGCCAAACACAGGGTATTGGTGGCTACACCTTC. Translating gives CASSQTQGIGGYTF.